Following are 15 T cell receptor beta chains from one sample sequenced in a study of blood T cell repertoires in COVID-19. Data came from immunoSEQ multiplex PCR; TCRdb stores just in-frame clones and leaves some out. The profile shows roughly 570,000 clones, 85% to 90% of them singletons. Sequenced material: peripheral blood. These receptors were collected from a woman between 45 and 65 years old with COVID-19, enrolled during active disease.

The genes are TRBV19 and TRBJ1-1; 7 bases match TRBD1. The CDR3 sequence is 14 residues long. The V segment lost 7 bases and the J segment 2 bases; nucleotides outside the gene matches: 7. Germline-derived CDR1 and CDR2 are LNHDA and SQIVND (reference sequence). The CDR3 DNA sequence: TGTGCCAGTACCCGAGGGGACAGTAACACTGAAGCTTTCTTT. Residues: CASTRGDSNTEAFF. Full variable domain (missing parts from reference TRBV19 and TRBJ1-1): DGGITQSPKYLFRKEGQNVTLSCEQNLNHDAMYWYRQDPGQGLRLIYYSQIVNDFQKGDIAEGYSVSREKKESFPLTVTSAQKNPTAFYLCASTRGDSNTEAFFGQGTRLTVV.

The chain is built from TRBV7-9 and TRBJ1-1, with TRBD1 as a possible D gene (5 bases). Germline V lookup: CDR1 SEHNR, CDR2 FQNEAQ (reference sequence). V was pared by 1 base and J by 6 bases, with 12 bases between. There are 14 residues in the CDR3. The CDR3 DNA reads as TGTGCCAGCAGCTTAGAGCAGGGATACGCTGAAGCTTTCTTT. Translation: CASSLEQGYAEAFF.

The chain uses TRBV18 and TRBJ2-5; maybe TRBD2 (5 bases). This CDR3 spans 13 amino acids. CDR1 is KGHSH and CDR2 is LQKENI in the germline V gene. The V end was cut by 5 bases, the J end by 5 bases, with 12 bases between. The CDR3 is CASSGLLMETQYF. CDR3 sequence (DNA): TGTGCCAGCTCAGGACTTCTTATGGAGACCCAGTACTTC.

This rearrangement joins TRBV6-5 to TRBJ2-4; D perhaps matches TRBD1 (6 bases). V dropped 0 bases and J dropped 4 bases, with 13 bases sitting between them. The CDR3 totals 16 residues. The germline V gene encodes CDR1 MNHEY and CDR2 SVGAGI. The DNA for the CDR3 is TGTGCCAGCAGTTACTCGGTCCAGGGGTCAAAAAACATTCAGTACTTC. Translation: CASSYSVQGSKNIQYF.

This chain joins TRBV5-5 and TRBJ1-1, with D possibly matching TRBD1 (5 bases). This CDR3 has 17 amino acids. V lost 0 bases and J 1 base, leaving 16 bases between the germline ends. CDR1 is SGHKS, CDR2 YYEKEE, per germline (reference sequence). CDR3 coding DNA: TGTGCCAGCAGCTTGGGGCCAGGGCCCCCCTCGAACACTGAAGCTTTCTTT. Translated: CASSLGPGPPSNTEAFF.

The chain employs TRBV18 and TRBJ1-5; D is unclear. CDR3 length: 16 residues. V lost 3 bases and J 2 bases, leaving 14 bases between the germline ends. Looked up from germline, CDR1 is KGHSH and CDR2 is LQKENI. The CDR3 DNA reads TGTGCCAGCTCACCCGTCCGAAGCGGGGGCAATCAGCCCCAGCATTTT. Its translation: CASSPVRSGGNQPQHF.

The chain recombines TRBV13 with TRBJ2-7; 8 positions match TRBD1. This CDR3 spans 13 amino acids. Trimming cost V 4 bases and J 6 bases; bases outside gene matches: 5. Germline assignment: CDR1 PRHDT and CDR2 FYEKMQ (reference sequence). This CDR3 reads CASSSTGGSEQYF. CDR3 nucleotides: TGTGCCAGCAGCTCAACAGGGGGTAGCGAGCAGTACTTC. Supplemented by reference TRBV13 and TRBJ2-7, the full variable domain reads AAGVIQSPRHLIKEKRETATLKCYPIPRHDTVYWYQQGPGQDPQFLISFYEKMQSDKGSIPDRFSAQQFSDYHSELNMSSLELGDSALYFCASSSTGGSEQYFGPGTRLTVT.

This chain connects TRBV11-2 to TRBJ2-1, with 8 nucleotides matching TRBD2. The V gene end was trimmed by 4 bases and the J gene end by 0 bases; junction bases not matched to a gene: 5. CDR3 length: 16 residues. CDR1 and CDR2 from the germline V gene are SGHAT and FQNNGV. The CDR3 DNA is TGTGCCAGCAGCTCCTTAGCGGGGAGCTCCTACAATGAGCAGTTCTTC. Residues: CASSSLAGSSYNEQFF.

DNA of the CDR3: TGTGCCTGGAGTGTGGGAGGCCTTAAACTGTTTTTT. As protein: CAWSVGGLKLFF. This chain joins TRBV30 and TRBJ1-4; D is unclear. This CDR3 contains 12 residues. V lost 0 bases, J lost 11 bases, and 10 bases lay in between. From germline, CDR1 is GTSNPN and CDR2 SVGIG (reference sequence).

The genes are TRBV11-2 and TRBJ2-3; possibly TRBD2 for D (6 bases). Trimming cost V 3 bases and J 0 bases, with 10 bases left between them. Germline V gene sequence: CDR1 SGHAT, CDR2 FQNNGV. The CDR3 length is 15 residues. CDR3 sequence: CASSFGGLSTDTQYF. Written as DNA, the CDR3 is TGTGCCAGCAGCTTTGGAGGGTTAAGCACAGATACGCAGTATTTT.

This sequence joins TRBV12-3 or TRBV12-4 and TRBJ2-7; 8 nucleotides agree with TRBD2. The CDR3 loop spans 13 amino acids. The V segment lost 6 bases and the J segment 13 bases; nucleotides outside the gene matches: 14. The CDR3 is CASRSGGEGRIYF. The CDR3 nucleotides read TGTGCCAGCAGATCGGGGGGGGAAGGGAGAATTTACTTC.

V is TRBV19 and J is TRBJ1-5; D gene uncertain. Germline loops: CDR1 LNHDA, CDR2 SQIVND (reference sequence). The CDR3 extends over 15 amino acids. Trimming took 7 bases from V and 3 from J, leaving 16 bases between them. CDR3 loop: CASTLWEGDNQPQHF. The CDR3 DNA reads TGTGCCAGTACCCTTTGGGAGGGTGACAATCAGCCCCAGCATTTT.

This chain joins TRBV5-8 and TRBJ2-7; D perhaps matches TRBD2 (6 bases). Germline V gene lookup returns CDR1 SGHTS and CDR2 YDEGEE. The V and J ends lost 2 bases and 3 bases respectively, with 15 bases between them. The CDR3 extends over 15 amino acids. In nucleotides, the CDR3 is TGTGCCAGCAGCTTACCCGGGACTGGCTTCTACGAGCAGTACTTC. Its protein is CASSLPGTGFYEQYF. Looking up the rest from reference TRBV5-8 and TRBJ2-7 gives the full variable domain: EAGVTQSPTHLIKTRGQQATLRCSPISGHTSVYWYQQALGLGLQFLLWYDEGEERNRGNFPPRFSGRQFPNYSSELNVNALELEDSALYLCASSLPGTGFYEQYFGPGTRLTVT.

CDR3 in DNA: TGTGCCAGCAGCCCGACAGGGGGCGTTGGCTACACCTTC. It codes for CASSPTGGVGYTF. V gene TRBV5-4 combines with J gene TRBJ1-2, with TRBD1 identical over 10 bases. J gave up 7 bases and V 4 bases, and 4 bases lay outside the gene matches. Per the germline V gene, CDR1 is SGHNT and CDR2 is YYREEE (reference sequence). The CDR3 has 13 residues.

The chain has TRBV28 and TRBJ2-7; 7 bases line up with TRBD2. Germline V gene lookup returns CDR1 MDHEN and CDR2 SYDVKM. V lost 8 bases, J lost 0 bases, and 4 bases stayed unmatched. There are 13 residues in the CDR3. CDR3 bases: TGTGCCAGCCACAGGACTAGCTCCTACGAGCAGTACTTC. Residues: CASHRTSSYEQYF. The full variable domain, its missing parts supplied by reference TRBV28 and TRBJ2-7, is DVKVTQSSRYLVKRTGEKVFLECVQDMDHENMFWYRQDPGLGLRLIYFSYDVKMKEKGDIPEGYSVSREKKERFSLILESASTNQTSMYLCASHRTSSYEQYFGPGTRLTVT.